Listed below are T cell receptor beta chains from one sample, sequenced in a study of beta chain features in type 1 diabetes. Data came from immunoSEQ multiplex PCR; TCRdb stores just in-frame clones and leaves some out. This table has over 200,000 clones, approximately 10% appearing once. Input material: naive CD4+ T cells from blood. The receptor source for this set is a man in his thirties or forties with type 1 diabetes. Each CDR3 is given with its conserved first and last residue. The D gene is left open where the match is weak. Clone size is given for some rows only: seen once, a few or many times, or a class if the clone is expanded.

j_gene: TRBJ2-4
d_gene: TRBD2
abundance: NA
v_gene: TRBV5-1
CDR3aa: CASSLGLAALAKNIQYF
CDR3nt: TGCGCCAGCAGCTTGGGACTAGCGGCGCTAGCCAAAAACATTCAGTACTTC

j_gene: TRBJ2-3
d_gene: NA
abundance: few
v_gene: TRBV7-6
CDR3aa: CASSLMVGAGVTDTQYF
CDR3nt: TGTGCCAGCAGCTTAATGGTGGGGGCGGGAGTCACAGATACGCAGTATTTT

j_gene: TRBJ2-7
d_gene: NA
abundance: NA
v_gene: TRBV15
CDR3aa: CATSRDPVVSYEQYF
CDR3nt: TGTGCCACCAGCAGAGATCCGGTAGTTTCCTACGAGCAGTACTTC

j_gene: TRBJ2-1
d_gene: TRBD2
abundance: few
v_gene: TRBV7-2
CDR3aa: CASSNTGTSVKPSYNEQFF
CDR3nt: TGTGCCAGCAGTAATACCGGGACTAGCGTAAAGCCCTCCTACAATGAGCAGTTCTTC

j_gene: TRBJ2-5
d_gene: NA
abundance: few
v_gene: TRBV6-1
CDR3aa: CASSETEFLGTQYF
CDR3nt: TGTGCCAGCAGTGAGACAGAGTTCCTAGGGACCCAGTACTTC

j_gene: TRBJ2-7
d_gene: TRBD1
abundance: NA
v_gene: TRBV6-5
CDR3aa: CASSYEGQGYHEQYF
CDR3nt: TGTGCCAGCAGTTACGAGGGACAGGGATACCACGAGCAGTACTTC

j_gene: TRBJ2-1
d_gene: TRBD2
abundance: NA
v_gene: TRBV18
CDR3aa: CASSPRTSYHNEQFF
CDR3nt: TGTGCCAGCTCACCGCGGACTAGCTACCACAATGAGCAGTTCTTC

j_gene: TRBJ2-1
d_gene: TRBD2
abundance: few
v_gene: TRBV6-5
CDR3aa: CAVRGTSGGAEEQFF
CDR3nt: TGTGCCGTACGTGGGACTAGCGGGGGGGCAGAGGAGCAGTTCTTC

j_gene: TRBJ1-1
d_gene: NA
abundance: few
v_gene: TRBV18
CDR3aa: CASSRSGRDTEAFF
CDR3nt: TGTGCCAGCTCACGGTCGGGCAGGGACACTGAAGCTTTCTTT

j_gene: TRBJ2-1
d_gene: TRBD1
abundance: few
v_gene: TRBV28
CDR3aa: CASCRQGGQNEQFF
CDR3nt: TGTGCCAGCTGCCGACAGGGGGGGCAAAATGAGCAGTTCTTC

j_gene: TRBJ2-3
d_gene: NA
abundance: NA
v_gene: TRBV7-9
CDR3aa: CASTLLGGWLSDTQYF
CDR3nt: TGTGCCAGCACCCTTCTGGGGGGTTGGTTGTCAGATACGCAGTATTTT

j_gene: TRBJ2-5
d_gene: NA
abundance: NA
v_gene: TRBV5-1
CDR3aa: CASSLTGGDQYF
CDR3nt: TGCGCCAGCAGCTTAACAGGGGGGGACCAGTACTTC

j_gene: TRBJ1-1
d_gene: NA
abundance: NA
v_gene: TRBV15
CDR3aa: CATSRRMAGDTEAFF
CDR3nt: TGTGCCACCAGCAGGAGGATGGCAGGGGACACTGAAGCTTTCTTT

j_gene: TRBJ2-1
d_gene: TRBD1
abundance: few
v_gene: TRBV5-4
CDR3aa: CASSFTGGNEQFF
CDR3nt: TGTGCCAGCAGCTTCACAGGGGGGAATGAGCAGTTCTTC

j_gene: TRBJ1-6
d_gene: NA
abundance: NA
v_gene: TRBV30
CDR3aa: CAWRNAGYNSPLHF
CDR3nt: TGTGCCTGGAGGAACGCAGGGTATAATTCACCCCTCCACTTT

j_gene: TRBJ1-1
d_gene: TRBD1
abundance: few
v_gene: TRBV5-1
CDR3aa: CASSLARQGGRTEAFF
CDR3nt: TGCGCCAGCAGCTTGGCAAGACAGGGAGGTCGCACTGAAGCTTTCTTT

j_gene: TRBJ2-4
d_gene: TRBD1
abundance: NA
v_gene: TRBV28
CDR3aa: CASLPRGRAKNIQYF
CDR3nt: TGTGCCAGCCTTCCGAGGGGGCGAGCCAAAAACATTCAGTACTTC

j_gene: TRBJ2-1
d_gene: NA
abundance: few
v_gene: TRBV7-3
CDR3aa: CASSSSGRLSEQFF
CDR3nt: TGTGCCAGCAGCTCCTCGGGGAGATTAAGTGAGCAGTTCTTC

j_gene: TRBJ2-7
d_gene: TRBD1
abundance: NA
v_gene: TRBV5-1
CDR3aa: CASSTGTAKPYEQYF
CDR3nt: TGCGCCAGCAGCACAGGGACAGCGAAACCCTACGAGCAGTACTTC

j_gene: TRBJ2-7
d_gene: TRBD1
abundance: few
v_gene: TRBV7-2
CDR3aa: CASSPDTRQGIYEQYF
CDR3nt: TGTGCCAGCAGCCCAGACACGAGACAGGGTATCTACGAGCAGTACTTC

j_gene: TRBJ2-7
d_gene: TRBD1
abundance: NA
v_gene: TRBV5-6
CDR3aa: CASSLFGQGSYEQYF
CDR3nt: TGTGCCAGCAGCTTGTTCGGACAGGGCTCCTACGAGCAGTACTTC

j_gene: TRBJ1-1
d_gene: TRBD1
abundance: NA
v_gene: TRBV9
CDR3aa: CASSPPGQGMSTEAFF
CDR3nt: TGTGCCAGCAGCCCCCCGGGACAGGGTATGAGCACTGAAGCTTTCTTT

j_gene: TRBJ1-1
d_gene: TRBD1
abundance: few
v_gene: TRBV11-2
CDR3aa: CASSLDRRTEAFF
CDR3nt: TGTGCCAGCAGCTTGGACAGGCGGACTGAAGCTTTCTTT

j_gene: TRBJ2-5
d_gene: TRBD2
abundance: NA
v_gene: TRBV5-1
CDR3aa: CASSLAGTSEETQYF
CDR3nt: TGCGCCAGCAGCTTGGCCGGGACTAGCGAAGAGACCCAGTACTTC

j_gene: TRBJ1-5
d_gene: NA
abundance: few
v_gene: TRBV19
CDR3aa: CATADSPGQPQHF
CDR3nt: TGTGCCACTGCTGACAGCCCCGGGCAGCCCCAGCATTTT

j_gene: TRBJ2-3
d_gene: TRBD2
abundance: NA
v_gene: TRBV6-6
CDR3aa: CASSTGLAGNTDTQYF
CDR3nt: TGTGCCAGCAGCACCGGACTAGCGGGGAACACAGATACGCAGTATTTT

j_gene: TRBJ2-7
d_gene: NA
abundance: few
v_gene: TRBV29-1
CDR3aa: CSVGDILSSYEQYF
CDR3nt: TGCAGCGTTGGGGACATCTTAAGCTCCTACGAGCAGTACTTC